This TCR beta chain came from a study of CD8 T cells in Susac syndrome. Study-level findings and limits: TCR sequencing and HLA analysis covered a relatively small number of individuals.

Random hexamers were used to reverse transcribe the RNA input (about 0.5 to 1 ug). Across 54 Vbeta and 13 Jbeta, TCR beta CDR3 was amplified with immunoSEQ multiplex PCR. TCRdb reprocessed the immunoSEQ multiplex PCR reads via MiXCR and lists one record per CDR3 protein. The repertoire holds fewer than 250,000 distinct CDR3 sequences, with approximately 93% as singletons. CD8+ and CD4+ blood T cells underwent TCR beta sequencing. Through negative isolation, CD4+ and CD8+ T cells were obtained, while TEMRA cells were enriched using FACS. About this clonotype: The antigen is undetermined.

The germline gives CDR1 SEHNR, CDR2 FQNEAQ (reference sequence). The CDR3 consists of 15 residues. Trimming cost V 5 bases and J 3 bases; bases outside gene matches: 6. Input material: CD4+ T cells from PBMCs. The V and J genes are TRBV7-9 and TRBJ2-5, with 10 bases that match TRBD1. The source is a human donor in good health. CDR3 sequence reads: CASSPGQGNEETQYF. CDR3 sequence (DNA): TGTGCCAGCAGCCCGGGACAGGGGAATGAAGAGACCCAGTACTTC.